This passage covers 10 T cell receptor beta chains from one sample sequenced in a study of T cell repertoires in cytomegalovirus infection. MiXCR was run by TCRdb on the reads, yielding one entry per CDR3 protein. The table has approximately 43,000 distinct CDR3 sequences, 20% seen once. No antigen has been assigned to these receptors. Sequencing was done on a sample of PBMCs, sequenced either directly or after in vitro stimulation (not recorded which). The source of these receptors is a human donor in good health (CMV status not recorded). Some clones in this sample may be carry-over from other donors' samples.

This clonotype has at least ten counts. The rearrangement joins TRBV12-3 or TRBV12-4 to TRBJ1-1, with D possibly being TRBD1 (6 bases). The V end lost 2 bases, the J end lost 0 bases, and 7 bases lay between the germline ends. There are 14 residues in the CDR3. The CDR3 region has the DNA TGTGCCAGCAGTTTAAACAGGGTGAACACTGAAGCTTTCTTT. Protein: CASSLNRVNTEAFF.

V usage is TRBV2 and J usage is TRBJ1-5; the D is unclear. Trimming removed 7 bases from V and 2 bases from J, with 9 bases in between. The CDR3 sequence is 13 residues long. Germline CDR1 is SNHLY and CDR2 is FYNNEI. This CDR3 reads CASTLDGNQPQHF. In DNA, the CDR3 is TGTGCCAGCACCCTCGACGGCAATCAGCCCCAGCATTTT. The full variable domain, its missing parts supplied by reference TRBV2 and TRBJ1-5, is EPEVTQTPSHQVTQMGQEVILRCVPISNHLYFYWYRQILGQKVEFLVSFYNNEISEKSEIFDDQFSVERPDGSNFTLKIRSTKLEDSAMYFCASTLDGNQPQHFGDGTRLSIL.

The chain is built from TRBV19 and TRBJ2-5; TRBD2 matches at 12 bases. The CDR3 extends over 16 amino acids. The V segment lost 4 bases and the J segment 5 bases; nucleotides outside the gene matches: 8. Germline lookup yields CDR1 LNHDA and CDR2 SQIVND (reference sequence). CDR3 in amino acids: CASSSLAGGLEETQYF. The CDR3 DNA sequence: TGTGCCAGTAGTAGCCTAGCGGGAGGGCTGGAGGAGACCCAGTACTTC.

There are a few counts of this clonotype. The chain has TRBV20-1 and TRBJ2-5; no clear D. The CDR3 has 13 residues. Germline V CDR1 and CDR2: DFQATT, SNEGSKA (reference sequence). V was cut by 0 bases and J by 6 bases, with 11 bases left in between. Here the CDR3 DNA reads TGCAGTGCTAGAGATGGGCAGATAAAGACCCAGTACTTC. This encodes CSARDGQIKTQYF.

This clonotype came up a few times. The chain has TRBV6-1 and TRBJ1-2; tentative D call: TRBD1 (5 bases). The CDR3 has 11 amino acids. The germline CDR1 and CDR2 sequences are MNHNS and SASEGT. V dropped 8 bases and J dropped 5 bases, with 9 bases sitting between them. The CDR3 bases are TGTGCCAGCGGCCGACAGTATGGCTACACCTTC. It is translated as CASGRQYGYTF.

On this clonotype: A much larger clone differs by one base, so this may be a read error. This chain uses TRBV7-9 with TRBJ2-7; 8 nucleotides line up with TRBD1. The V gene end was trimmed by 8 bases and the J gene end by 4 bases; junction bases not matched to a gene: 13. The CDR3 contains 15 residues. Germline V gene sequence: CDR1 SEHNR, CDR2 FQNEAQ (reference sequence). As DNA, the CDR3 is TGTGCCAGCGGGGAAAGACAGGGGTCCCATTACGAGCAGTACTTC. It encodes CASGERQGSHYEQYF. The entire variable domain, with the rest obtained from reference TRBV7-9 and TRBJ2-7, is as follows: DTGVSQNPRHKITKRGQNVTFRCDPISEHNRLYWYRQTLGQGPEFLTYFQNEAQLEKSRLLSDRFSAERPKGSFSTLEIQRTEQGDSAMYLCASGERQGSHYEQYFGPGTRLTVT.

J is TRBJ1-5 and V is TRBV23-1; TRBD1 is a possible D gene (5 bases). TRBV23-1 counts as an open reading frame of uncertain function. Deletions cut 4 bases from V and 4 bases from J, with 14 bases between. This CDR3 region has 15 residues. CDR3 nucleotide sequence: TGCGCCAGCAGTCCGGGGGGGGGTGCGAATCAGCCCCAGCATTTT. Translation: CASSPGGGANQPQHF.

At least ten counts were recorded for this clonotype. The chain joins TRBV19 to TRBJ2-3; 8 nucleotides match TRBD2. CDR1 and CDR2 from the germline V gene are LNHDA and SQIVND (reference sequence). J was trimmed by 1 base and V by 6 bases; bases with no gene match: 0. CDR3 size: 13 residues. The CDR3 nucleotides read TGTGCCAGTAGGACTAGCGGCACAGATACGCAGTATTTT. It specifies CASRTSGTDTQYF.

The chain links TRBV7-4 to TRBJ1-2; 9 positions match TRBD1. Germline CDR1 and CDR2: SGHVT and SQSDAQ. CDR3 length: 13 amino acids. The ends lost 6 bases at V and 6 bases at J; junction bases unmatched: 5. The CDR3 nucleotides are TGTGCCAGCAGGGACAGGGGCTCCGATGGCTACACCTTC. Encoded protein: CASRDRGSDGYTF.

This clonotype came up a few times. This chain uses TRBV19 with TRBJ2-2; 14 bases line up with TRBD2. J gave up 6 bases and V 9 bases, and 18 bases lay outside the gene matches. In germline, CDR1 is LNHDA, CDR2 SQIVND (reference sequence). The CDR3 spans 19 residues. CDR3 sequence: CASEKLLKTSGRAAGELFF. CDR3 nucleotides: TGTGCCAGCGAGAAATTACTTAAGACTAGCGGGAGGGCCGCCGGGGAGCTGTTTTTT.